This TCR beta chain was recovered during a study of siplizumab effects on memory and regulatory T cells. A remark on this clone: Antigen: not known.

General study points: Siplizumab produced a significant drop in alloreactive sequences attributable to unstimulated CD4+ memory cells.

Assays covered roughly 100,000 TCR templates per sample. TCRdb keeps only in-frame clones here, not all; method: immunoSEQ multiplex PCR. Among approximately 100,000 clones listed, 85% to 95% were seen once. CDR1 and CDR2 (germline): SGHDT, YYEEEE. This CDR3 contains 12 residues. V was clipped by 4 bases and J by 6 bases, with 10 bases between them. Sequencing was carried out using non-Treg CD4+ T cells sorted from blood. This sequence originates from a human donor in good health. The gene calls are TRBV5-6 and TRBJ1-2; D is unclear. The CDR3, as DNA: TGTGCCAGCAGCCTGAGTGGCCATGGCTACACCTTC. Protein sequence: CASSLSGHGYTF.